The 18 T cell receptor beta chains reported below all come from one sample, sequenced in a study of technical replicates of blood from several donors. Clones were sequenced by immunoSEQ multiplex PCR, and TCRdb holds only the in-frame ones, with some missing. The profile shows almost 70,000 clones, roughly nine tenths of them singletons. Sequenced: T cells isolated from PBMCs. Receptor source: a human donor in good health.

The J gene is TRBJ2-7, the V gene TRBV19; unclear D gene. This CDR3 region has 14 residues. The germline V gene has CDR1 LNHDA and CDR2 SQIVND (reference sequence). Deletions cut 1 base from V and 2 bases from J, with 9 bases between. CDR3 nucleotide sequence: TGTGCCAGTAGTATAGCCGCGATTCCCTACGAGCAGTACTTC. The encoded protein is CASSIAAIPYEQYF. The full variable domain, rest sourced from reference TRBV19 and TRBJ2-7, is DGGITQSPKYLFRKEGQNVTLSCEQNLNHDAMYWYRQDPGQGLRLIYYSQIVNDFQKGDIAEGYSVSREKKESFPLTVTSAQKNPTAFYLCASSIAAIPYEQYFGPGTRLTVT.

Written as DNA, the CDR3 is TGTGCCAGCAGCGTAGAGTTCGGACTAAACTCTGGAAACACCATATATTTT. Translation gives CASSVEFGLNSGNTIYF. The chain couples TRBV9 to TRBJ1-3; D gene unclear. The germline V gene has CDR1 SGDLS and CDR2 YYNGEE. The CDR3 sequence is 17 residues long. Trimming pared 0 bases from V and 0 bases from J, leaving 13 bases between.

The V gene is TRBV14, the J gene TRBJ2-1; 9 nucleotides align to TRBD2. The CDR3 runs to 16 residues. Germline V gene data show CDR1 as SGHDN and CDR2 as FVKESK. The junction had 4 bases not matched to a gene; V was cut back by 0 bases and J by 4 bases. In DNA form, the CDR3 reads TGTGCCAGCAGCCAAGAAGGACTAGCGATGTACAATGAGCAGTTCTTC. As protein: CASSQEGLAMYNEQFF.

The chain employs TRBV4-1 and TRBJ2-7; 8 bases agree with TRBD1. Germline loops: CDR1 MGHRA, CDR2 YSYEKL. V lost 0 bases and J lost 4; bases outside the gene matches: 2. CDR3 length: 14 residues. The CDR3 is CASSQDRDRYEQYF. The CDR3 DNA follows: TGCGCCAGCAGCCAAGACAGGGACAGGTACGAGCAGTACTTC.

The rearrangement uses TRBV14 and TRBJ2-7, with D tentatively TRBD1 (5 bases). CDR1 and CDR2 from the germline V gene are SGHDN and FVKESK. V lost 6 bases and J 2 bases, leaving 17 bases between the germline ends. The CDR3 sequence is 15 residues long. The CDR3 reads CASRITGVVPYEQYF. DNA of the CDR3: TGTGCCAGCAGGATAACAGGTGTGGTACCCTACGAGCAGTACTTC.

In this sample, this clone turned up once. The CDR3 coding sequence is TGTGCCAGCAGCCGTTACAGGGCGAACACTGAAGCTTTCTTT. Protein product: CASSRYRANTEAFF. The rearrangement uses TRBV6-6 and TRBJ1-1, with D possibly TRBD1 on 6 matching bases. In germline, CDR1 is MNHNY, CDR2 SVGAGI (reference sequence). V shed 6 bases and J shed 1 base, with 12 bases lying between them. CDR3 length: 14 residues.

V usage is TRBV29-1 and J usage is TRBJ2-7; TRBD1 matches 7 bases. Trimming took 7 bases from V and 4 from J; bases not matched to a gene: 7. Germline V CDR1 and CDR2: SQVTM, ANQGSEA. CDR3 length equals 12 residues. CDR3 nucleotides: TGCAGCGCATGGGACAGTCAGTACGAGCAGTACTTC. Translation: CSAWDSQYEQYF.

The chain uses TRBV6-5 and TRBJ1-1; 7 positions match TRBD1. The V gene's germline CDR1 is MNHEY and CDR2 SVGAGI. There are 11 residues in the CDR3. After removal of 5 bases from V and 7 bases from J, the junction contained 1 base not matched to a gene. The CDR3 is CASSRQGEAFF. Written as DNA, the CDR3 is TGTGCCAGCAGTCGACAGGGTGAAGCTTTCTTT.

V usage is TRBV10-3 and J usage is TRBJ2-3; the match to TRBD1 covers 8 bases. Per the germline V gene, CDR1 is ENHRY and CDR2 is SYGVKD. The V and J ends lost 8 bases and 5 bases, in that order; junction bases with no gene match: 6. The CDR3 length is 13 residues. Here the CDR3 DNA reads TGTGCCATCTGTAGGACAGGGATAGATACGCAGTATTTT. Translating it yields CAICRTGIDTQYF.

The rearrangement joins TRBV4-1 to TRBJ2-7; weak D call: TRBD2 (5 bases). CDR1 MGHRA and CDR2 YSYEKL come from the germline V gene. The ends were cut back, 4 bases at V and 4 bases at J, with 14 bases in the middle. The CDR3 contains 14 residues. This CDR3 is CASSLPGGSYEQYF. The DNA of the CDR3 is TGCGCCAGCAGCCTTCCCGGAGGCAGTTACGAGCAGTACTTC.

The V call is TRBV9, the J call TRBJ2-7; D gene ambiguous. Germline CDR1 is SGDLS and CDR2 is YYNGEE. The CDR3 contains 13 residues. Trimming pared 1 base from V and 0 bases from J, leaving 5 bases between. In DNA form, the CDR3 reads TGTGCCAGCAGCGTATCCAGCTCCTACGAGCAGTACTTC. Its translation: CASSVSSSYEQYF.

The CDR3 loop is CASSLADRAKNIQYF. The CDR3 region has the DNA TGTGCCAGCAGCTTGGCCGACAGGGCCAAAAACATTCAGTACTTC. This chain joins TRBV5-6 and TRBJ2-4; a weak D match, TRBD1 (6 bases). This CDR3 is 15 amino acids long. V lost 0 bases to trimming and J lost 1 base, with 8 bases between them. CDR1 and CDR2 (germline): SGHDT, YYEEEE. The variable domain in full, completed from reference TRBV5-6 and TRBJ2-4, reads DAGVTQSPTHLIKTRGQQVTLRCSPKSGHDTVSWYQQALGQGPQFIFQYYEEEERQRGNFPDRFSGHQFPNYSSELNVNALLLGDSALYLCASSLADRAKNIQYFGAGTRLSVL.

This CDR3 is CASSQDGRALVYEQYF. CDR3 DNA sequence: TGTGCCAGCAGCCAAGACGGGCGGGCCCTTGTCTACGAGCAGTACTTC. The genes are TRBV4-2 and TRBJ2-7; weak D call: TRBD2 (5 bases). This CDR3 comprises 16 residues. CDR1 is LGHNA, CDR2 YNFKEQ, per germline. The V and J ends lost 0 bases and 3 bases respectively, with 15 bases between them.

The chain combines TRBV12-5 with TRBJ2-1; no clear D. The V and J ends lost 6 bases and 7 bases respectively, with 4 bases between them. CDR1 is LGHNT, CDR2 FRNRAP, per germline. This CDR3 is built from 10 residues. The CDR3 sequence: CASGRNEQFF. The CDR3 bases are TGTGCTAGTGGGAGAAATGAGCAGTTCTTC.

The chain uses TRBV27 and TRBJ1-2; 7 nucleotides align to TRBD1. Germline V gene data show CDR1 as MNHEY and CDR2 as SMNVEV (reference sequence). The CDR3 contains 11 residues. Losses at the gene ends were 4 bases for V and 10 bases for J; bases not matched to a gene: 3. The CDR3 bases are TGTGCCAGCAGTTCAGGACAGGACTACACCTTC. Translated: CASSSGQDYTF.

The rearrangement uses TRBV29-1 and TRBJ2-5; the match to TRBD2 covers 7 bases. This CDR3 comprises 17 residues. V lost 6 bases to trimming and J lost 3 bases; unmatched junction nucleotides: 19. Germline CDR1 and CDR2: SQVTM and ANQGSEA. The CDR3 DNA sequence: TGCAGCGTAGGTATACCGGGTGATCTGGCGGGAGAAGAGACCCAGTACTTC. This translates into CSVGIPGDLAGEETQYF.

The chain has TRBV7-9 and TRBJ2-4; 7 nucleotides line up with TRBD2. V shed 6 bases, J shed 2 bases, and the junction held 10 bases outside the gene matches. The CDR3 loop spans 16 amino acids. CDR1 is SEHNR, CDR2 FQNEAQ, per germline (reference sequence). CDR3 sequence: CASRPQLGGPKNIQYF. As DNA, the CDR3 is TGTGCCAGCAGACCTCAATTGGGAGGGCCCAAAAACATTCAGTACTTC. The full variable domain, with the rest looked up from reference TRBV7-9 and TRBJ2-4, is DTGVSQNPRHKITKRGQNVTFRCDPISEHNRLYWYRQTLGQGPEFLTYFQNEAQLEKSRLLSDRFSAERPKGSFSTLEIQRTEQGDSAMYLCASRPQLGGPKNIQYFGAGTRLSVL.

This rearrangement joins TRBV9 to TRBJ2-5; 13 bases are a match to TRBD2. The V gene's germline CDR1 is SGDLS and CDR2 YYNGEE. The CDR3 totals 16 residues. Unmatched junction bases numbered 4, after V lost 0 bases and J lost 5 bases. CDR3: CASSVGLAGGWETQYF. The CDR3 nucleotides read TGTGCCAGCAGCGTAGGACTAGCGGGAGGATGGGAGACCCAGTACTTC.